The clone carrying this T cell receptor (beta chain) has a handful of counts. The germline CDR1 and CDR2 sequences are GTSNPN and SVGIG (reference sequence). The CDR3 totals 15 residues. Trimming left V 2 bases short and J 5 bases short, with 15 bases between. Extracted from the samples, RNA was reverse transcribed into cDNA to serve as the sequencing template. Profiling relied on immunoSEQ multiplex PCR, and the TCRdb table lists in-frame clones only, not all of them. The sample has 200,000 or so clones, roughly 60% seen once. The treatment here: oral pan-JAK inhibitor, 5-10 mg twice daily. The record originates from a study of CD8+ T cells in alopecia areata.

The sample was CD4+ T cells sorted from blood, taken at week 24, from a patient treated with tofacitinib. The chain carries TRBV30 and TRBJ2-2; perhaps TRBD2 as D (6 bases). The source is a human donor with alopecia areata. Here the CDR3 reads CAWSPTGLPTGELFF. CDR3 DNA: TGTGCCTGGAGTCCTACAGGACTACCAACCGGGGAGCTGTTTTTT.